This TCR beta chain was sequenced for a study of blood T cell repertoires in COVID-19. Across the study: Acute and convalescent COVID-19 specimens originated in the United States, Italy and Spain. The analysed material was cDNA or gDNA that came from T cells, B-cell-depleted T cells, or PBMCs.

In the source study's methods: Estimates of nucleated cell counts were drawn from the amplification of reference gene primers. The method was immunoSEQ multiplex PCR; TCRdb's version includes in-frame clones alone and lacks a portion of them. V and J calls and clone size are given by that table; D and trimming were obtained from the DNA. The sample has more than 90,000 clones; approximately 86% are singletons. Trimming at V came to 4 bases and at J to 7 bases, leaving 1 base not matched to a gene. The CDR3 is 11 residues long. From germline, CDR1 is PRHDT and CDR2 FYEKMQ (reference sequence). This chain links TRBV13 with TRBJ2-7; 7 bases fit TRBD1. This TCR came from a man aged 35 to 55 with acute or convalescent COVID-19. Sequenced input: peripheral blood. The CDR3 nucleotides read TGTGCCAGCAGCTACAGGGGTGAGCAGTACTTC. Translation: CASSYRGEQYF.